These 25 T cell receptor beta chains were all obtained from the same sample, sequenced in a study of shared clonotypes between healthy human individuals. The naive CD8 subset, CD45RO-negative cells positively selected for CCR7, excluded terminally differentiated effector memory CD45RA+ cells. Measured with immunoSEQ multiplex PCR; TCRdb has only the in-frame clones, and not every one. The sample holds 2 million or so clones, about 95% seen once. Sequences were obtained from naive CD8+ T cells sorted from blood. The receptor set was obtained from a man younger than 35 in good health.

V gene TRBV29-1 combines with J gene TRBJ2-5, with D possibly being TRBD2 (6 bases). The V gene lost 1 base and the J gene lost 5 bases, with 35 bases spanning the gap. Germline V lookup: CDR1 SQVTM, CDR2 ANQGSEA. This CDR3 is 21 amino acids long. CDR3: CSVEVLTVTEIGLPERETQYF. DNA for the CDR3: TGCAGCGTTGAAGTCTTGACAGTAACAGAAATCGGACTACCAGAAAGGGAGACCCAGTACTTC.

The V gene is TRBV11-2, the J gene TRBJ1-5; no reliable D call. From germline, CDR1 is SGHAT and CDR2 FQNNGV. The V and J ends lost 1 base and 4 bases respectively, with 8 bases between them. This CDR3 is built from 14 residues. The CDR3 loop is CASSLGGENQPQHF. The DNA for the CDR3 is TGTGCCAGCAGCTTAGGGGGAGAGAATCAGCCCCAGCATTTT.

Note on this clone: This CDR3 is also generated by other DNA sequences in the sample. The CDR3 DNA reads as TGTGCCAGCAGCTTTGGGCATACCTACGAGCAGTACTTC. Protein sequence: CASSFGHTYEQYF. This chain links TRBV7-3 with TRBJ2-7; unclear D gene. With 3 bases removed from V and 2 bases from J, the gap between germline ends came to 8 bases. CDR3 length: 13 amino acids. Germline V gene sequence: CDR1 SGHTA, CDR2 FQGTGA.

The genes are TRBV5-6 and TRBJ2-3; 8 bases fit TRBD1. There are 13 residues in the CDR3. J lost 7 bases, V lost 4 bases, and 5 bases had no gene match. Germline loops: CDR1 SGHDT, CDR2 YYEEEE. The CDR3 nucleotides are TGTGCCAGCAGCCTAGGACAGGGTAATACGCAGTATTTT. As protein: CASSLGQGNTQYF.

V usage is TRBV4-1 and J usage is TRBJ2-5, with D hard to call. Trimming took 3 bases from V and 0 from J, leaving 11 bases between them. The CDR3 length is 15 residues. CDR1 and CDR2 from the germline V gene are MGHRA and YSYEKL. The CDR3 reads CASSHAGGHQETQYF. The DNA for the CDR3 is TGCGCCAGCAGCCATGCTGGCGGCCACCAAGAGACCCAGTACTTC.

The chain links TRBV7-8 to TRBJ1-1, with TRBD1 as a possible D gene (5 bases). This CDR3 spans 19 amino acids. CDR1 and CDR2 (germline): SGHVS, FQNEAQ. V lost 0 bases to trimming and J lost 4 bases, with 24 bases between them. Here the CDR3 DNA reads TGTGCCAGCAGCTTAGCGTTATCGGGCGCAGGGCTGGGGCGCACTGAAGCTTTCTTT. Translating it yields CASSLALSGAGLGRTEAFF.

The chain is built from TRBV4-3 and TRBJ2-2; 7 bases agree with TRBD1. Germline assignment: CDR1 LGHNA and CDR2 YSLEER. V was pared by 4 bases and J by 4 bases, with 6 bases of the junction left unmatched. The CDR3 is made up of 15 amino acids. The CDR3 loop is CASSPPPGGTGELFF. The CDR3 DNA is TGCGCCAGCAGCCCGCCACCAGGGGGCACCGGGGAGCTGTTTTTT.

The rearrangement links TRBV10-3 to TRBJ2-5; D possibly corresponds to TRBD1 (6 bases). The germline CDR1 and CDR2 sequences are ENHRY and SYGVKD. V was trimmed by 6 bases and J by 1 base, leaving 15 bases between them. The CDR3 runs to 15 residues. CDR3 nucleotides: TGTGCCATCAGCCCCTGGGACAACCTCCAAGAGACCCAGTACTTC. Encoded protein: CAISPWDNLQETQYF.

The sample holds one count of this clone. This chain links TRBV4-1 with TRBJ1-2, with D tentatively TRBD1 (5 bases). CDR3 length: 16 residues. V dropped 1 base and J dropped 2 bases, with 14 bases sitting between them. Per germline, CDR1 MGHRA and CDR2 YSYEKL. The CDR3 sequence is CASSQVGGVGNYGYTF. The DNA for the CDR3 is TGCGCCAGCAGCCAAGTCGGGGGGGTTGGCAACTATGGCTACACCTTC.

The gene calls are TRBV7-6 and TRBJ2-2, with 7 bases that match TRBD1. With V trimmed by 0 bases and J by 3 bases, 10 bases remained unmatched. Per the germline V gene, CDR1 is SGHVS and CDR2 is FNYEAQ. The CDR3 has 18 residues. CDR3 nucleotide sequence: TGTGCCAGCAGCTTAGCAACAGGGGTTTCGCCCTACACCGGGGAGCTGTTTTTT. Protein product: CASSLATGVSPYTGELFF.

The chain has TRBV5-1 and TRBJ2-3; TRBD1 matches 9 bases. V dropped 1 base and J dropped 4; count of bases not matched to a gene: 7. Germline CDR1 and CDR2: SGHRS and YFSETQ. CDR3 length equals 16 residues. CDR3 amino acids: CASSLQGQGLADTQYF. In DNA, the CDR3 is TGCGCCAGCAGCTTGCAGGGACAGGGCCTAGCAGATACGCAGTATTTT.

V gene TRBV2 combines with J gene TRBJ2-3; D not certain. Germline assignment: CDR1 SNHLY and CDR2 FYNNEI. With 5 bases removed from V and 4 bases from J, the gap between germline ends came to 13 bases. The CDR3 sequence is 14 residues long. CDR3 amino acids: CASSTGPLPDTQYF. CDR3 DNA: TGTGCCAGCAGTACCGGTCCCCTCCCAGATACGCAGTATTTT.

V usage is TRBV5-1 and J usage is TRBJ2-1; 8 bases are shared with TRBD2. The CDR3 runs to 15 residues. Per the germline V gene, CDR1 is SGHRS and CDR2 is YFSETQ. V was clipped by 0 bases and J by 10 bases; unmatched bases: 9. The CDR3 loop reads CASSLEAGDPNEQFF. CDR3 coding DNA: TGCGCCAGCAGCTTGGAAGCGGGAGACCCAAACGAGCAGTTCTTC.

This chain links TRBV6-1 with TRBJ2-7; D is ambiguous. The CDR3 totals 14 residues. Germline CDR1 and CDR2: MNHNS and SASEGT. Trimming left V 1 base short and J 0 bases short, with 7 bases between. This chain's CDR3 is CASSEEFASYEQYF. Here the CDR3 DNA reads TGTGCCAGCAGTGAAGAGTTTGCCTCCTACGAGCAGTACTTC.

The chain has TRBV11-2 and TRBJ2-3; D not resolved. Trimming stripped 5 bases from V and 2 bases from J, with 17 bases between. Germline V CDR1 and CDR2: SGHAT, FQNNGV. The CDR3 length is 16 residues. In DNA, the CDR3 is TGTGCCAGCAGCATCCAACTACAGCAAACCACAGATACGCAGTATTTT. As protein: CASSIQLQQTTDTQYF.

The rearrangement joins TRBV2 to TRBJ2-1; 11 bases fit TRBD2. This CDR3 has 17 amino acids. J was trimmed by 7 bases and V by 4 bases; bases with no gene match: 12. In germline, CDR1 is SNHLY, CDR2 FYNNEI. CDR3 region: CASSGALLAGAGNEQFF. DNA for the CDR3: TGTGCCAGCAGTGGCGCCCTACTAGCGGGGGCCGGGAATGAGCAGTTCTTC.

V gene TRBV4-1 combines with J gene TRBJ2-5, with 14 bases aligning to TRBD2. The V and J ends lost 4 bases and 3 bases, in that order; junction bases with no gene match: 7. Germline CDR1 reads MGHRA; CDR2 reads YSYEKL. The CDR3 loop spans 17 amino acids. The CDR3 is CASSPRLAGGIEETQYF. The CDR3 DNA is TGCGCCAGCAGCCCCAGACTAGCGGGGGGGATAGAAGAGACCCAGTACTTC.

The chain is built from TRBV18 and TRBJ2-1; TRBD1 matches 7 bases. CDR1 KGHSH and CDR2 LQKENI come from the germline V gene. V dropped 2 bases and J dropped 0; count of bases not matched to a gene: 4. CDR3 length: 16 amino acids. CDR3 in DNA: TGTGCCAGCTCACCAGAGGCAGGGGGCTCCTACAATGAGCAGTTCTTC. This gives the protein CASSPEAGGSYNEQFF. Looking up the rest from reference TRBV18 and TRBJ2-1 gives the full variable domain: NAGVMQNPRHLVRRRGQEARLRCSPMKGHSHVYWYRQLPEEGLKFMVYLQKENIIDESGMPKERFSAEFPKEGPSILRIQQVVRGDSAAYFCASSPEAGGSYNEQFFGPGTRLTVL.

The chain couples TRBV10-1 to TRBJ2-7; D perhaps matches TRBD1 (6 bases). CDR1 is WNHNN, CDR2 SYGVQD, per germline (reference sequence). The CDR3 contains 14 residues. The germline V and J ends were trimmed by 4 bases and 0 bases, with 10 bases remaining between them. The CDR3 DNA follows: TGCGCCAGCAGTGCCCTGGACAGCTCCTACGAGCAGTACTTC. Translated: CASSALDSSYEQYF.

The chain links TRBV2 to TRBJ2-4; D ambiguous. This CDR3 has 16 amino acids. Germline V gene sequence: CDR1 SNHLY, CDR2 FYNNEI. The ends were cut back, 3 bases at V and 0 bases at J, with 12 bases in the middle. The CDR3 here is CASSEVYSLAKNIQYF. The DNA of the CDR3 is TGTGCCAGCAGTGAGGTATACAGCTTAGCCAAAAACATTCAGTACTTC.

The gene calls are TRBV7-9 and TRBJ2-2; D is possibly TRBD2 (6 bases). The germline V and J ends were trimmed by 6 bases and 0 bases, with 14 bases remaining between them. Germline loops: CDR1 SEHNR, CDR2 FQNEAQ (reference sequence). This CDR3 is built from 16 residues. The CDR3 DNA sequence: TGTGCCAGCAGTCCTCCCGGGACTTCGAACACCGGGGAGCTGTTTTTT. Its translation is CASSPPGTSNTGELFF.

The chain links TRBV6-5 to TRBJ2-1; 10 positions match TRBD1. The CDR3 spans 15 residues. J lost 2 bases, V lost 4 bases, and 2 bases had no gene match. From germline, CDR1 is MNHEY and CDR2 SVGAGI. CDR3: CASSLGQGTYNEQFF. The DNA of the CDR3 is TGTGCCAGCAGTTTGGGACAGGGGACCTACAATGAGCAGTTCTTC.

The V call is TRBV9, the J call TRBJ1-4, with a tentative D call TRBD1 (5 bases). This CDR3 is 15 amino acids long. CDR1 and CDR2 (germline): SGDLS, YYNGEE. V lost 4 bases and J 5 bases, leaving 15 bases between the germline ends. The chain's CDR3 is CASSPFGAVNEKLFF. The CDR3 DNA reads TGTGCCAGCAGCCCATTCGGGGCAGTGAATGAAAAACTGTTTTTT.

The rearrangement joins TRBV7-9 to TRBJ2-7; 9 bases line up with TRBD1. Trimming cost V 1 base and J 3 bases; bases outside gene matches: 4. This CDR3 spans 15 amino acids. Per germline, CDR1 SEHNR and CDR2 FQNEAQ (reference sequence). Here the CDR3 reads CASSLGGTGLYEQYF. The CDR3 DNA is TGTGCCAGCAGCTTAGGAGGGACAGGGCTCTACGAGCAGTACTTC.

V is TRBV27 and J is TRBJ2-4; TRBD2 agrees at 13 bases. Germline V gene sequence: CDR1 MNHEY, CDR2 SMNVEV (reference sequence). This CDR3 has 16 residues. V trimming: 3 bases; J trimming: 8 bases; junction bases outside the gene matches: 7. This CDR3 reads CASSFSTSGGLDIQYF. CDR3 nucleotide sequence: TGTGCCAGCAGTTTCTCGACTAGCGGGGGGCTTGACATTCAGTACTTC.